The 2 T cell receptor beta chains below all came from one sample that was sequenced in a study of blood T cell repertoires in COVID-19. Method: immunoSEQ multiplex PCR; TCRdb's copy keeps in-frame clones and lacks some. The sample carries some 200,000 clones, about 78% recorded once. The specimen sequenced was peripheral blood. The source is a woman in her 70s with acute or convalescent COVID-19.

The chain employs TRBV7-2 and TRBJ2-1, with 12 bases lining up with TRBD2. CDR1 is SGHTA and CDR2 is FQGNSA in the germline V gene. The trim removed 5 bases at V and 12 bases at J, leaving 14 bases unmatched. The CDR3 runs to 16 residues. As DNA, the CDR3 is TGTGCCAGCAGCCCCCGACTAGCGGGGGCCCAGGTTGGGCAGTTCTTC. Protein product: CASSPRLAGAQVGQFF.

The rearrangement joins TRBV7-2 to TRBJ1-2; D unclear. CDR3 length: 12 amino acids. The ends were cut back, 1 base at V and 8 bases at J, with 8 bases in the middle. CDR1 and CDR2 from the germline V gene are SGHTA and FQGNSA. CDR3 nucleotide sequence: TGTGCCAGCAGCTTAGGTGCGTACGGCTACACCTTC. Translation: CASSLGAYGYTF.